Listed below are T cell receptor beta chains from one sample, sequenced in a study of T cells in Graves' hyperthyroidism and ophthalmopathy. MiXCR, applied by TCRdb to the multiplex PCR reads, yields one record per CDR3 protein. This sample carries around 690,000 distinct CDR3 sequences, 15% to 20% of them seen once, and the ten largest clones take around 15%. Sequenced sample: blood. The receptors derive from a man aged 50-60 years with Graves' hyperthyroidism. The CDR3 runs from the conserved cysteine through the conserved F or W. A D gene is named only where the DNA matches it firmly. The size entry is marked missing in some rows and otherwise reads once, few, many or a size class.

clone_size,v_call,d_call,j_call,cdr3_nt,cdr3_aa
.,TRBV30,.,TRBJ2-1,TGTGCCTGGGTCGGGCAGGACGGAACGTACGAGCAGTTCTTT,CAWVGQDGTYEQFF
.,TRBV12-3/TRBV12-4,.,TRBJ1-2,TGTGCCAGCAGCCCAAGGCAGTCAGAGGCGGGTGGCTACACCTTC,CASSPRQSEAGGYTF
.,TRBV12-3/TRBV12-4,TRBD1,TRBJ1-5,TGTGCCAGCAGTTTAGCAGCCCAGGGGGCTTGGCAGCCCCAGCATTTT,CASSLAAQGAWQPQHF
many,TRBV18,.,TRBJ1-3,TGTGCCAGCTCACCAGGGAGGGATGGAAACACCATATATTTT,CASSPGRDGNTIYF
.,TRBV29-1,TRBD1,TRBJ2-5,TGCAGCGCAACAGGGGGCAGAGAGGCCCAGTACTTC,CSATGGREAQYF
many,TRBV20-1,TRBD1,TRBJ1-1,TGCAGTGTCCTGGGACAGTCCTCGGGGACTGAAGCTTTCTTT,CSVLGQSSGTEAFF
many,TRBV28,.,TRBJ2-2,TGTGCCAGCAGTATACAGGGCGCCCTGAACACCGGGGAGCTGTTTTTT,CASSIQGALNTGELFF
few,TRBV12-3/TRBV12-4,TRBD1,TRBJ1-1,TGTGCCAGCACCAAAACTGACAGGGTCACTGAAGCTTTCTTT,CASTKTDRVTEAFF
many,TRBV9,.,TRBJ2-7,TGTGCCAGCAGCGCCTCGGACGGCCCCTCCTACGAGCAGTACTTC,CASSASDGPSYEQYF
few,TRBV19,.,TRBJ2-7,TGTGCCAGTAGGCCTATTGGAGGAGTCTACGAGCAGTACTTC,CASRPIGGVYEQYF
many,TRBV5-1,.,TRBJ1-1,TGCGCCAGCAGCTTGGGAGGAGGGCACACTGAAGCTTTCTTT,CASSLGGGHTEAFF